The sequence of this TCR beta chain was determined in a study of T cell responses to AZD1222 COVID-19 vaccine. This CDR3 is built from 15 residues. Trimming took 6 bases from V and 7 from J; bases not matched to a gene: 11. CDR1 and CDR2 (germline): KGHSH, LQKENI. Some clones are missing from TCRdb's copy, which holds only in-frame ones; the method was immunoSEQ multiplex PCR. The profile shows 150,000 to 200,000 clones, approximately 95% of them singletons. The chain joins TRBV18 to TRBJ1-2; 10 bases map to TRBD1. The sample was peripheral blood, taken on day 0 of AZD1222 vaccination. The TCR sequence derives from an adult in good health. The CDR3 protein is CASSPDRGESGGYTF. CDR3 nucleotides: TGTGCCAGCTCCCCGGACAGGGGGGAATCTGGTGGCTACACCTTC.